These T cell receptor beta chains were read from a single sample in a study of read filtering for tumor transcriptome and immune sequencing. TCRdb fed the reads into MiXCR, producing one record per CDR3 protein. The sample shows approximately 62,000 distinct CDR3 sequences, approximately 19% of them seen only once. Sequences were obtained from a population of CD138-negative cells sorted from bone marrow. All receptors derive from a donor older than 35 with multiple myeloma. CDR3s include the opening cysteine and the closing phenylalanine or tryptophan.

cdr3_aa | j_call | v_call
CASSAGGGRARYNQQLF | TRBJ2-1 | TRBV7-2
CASSLGPQGGYTGEQFF | TRBJ2-1 | TRBV7-2
CASSLQGAIEAFF | TRBJ1-1 | TRBV6-1
CASSLEGTPVGAGTQYF | TRBJ2-3 | TRBV11-2
CASSAPGLENEQFF | TRBJ2-1 | TRBV6-1
CASSLRALSTDTQYF | TRBJ2-3 | TRBV11-2
CASSYLYPGGRAGNTGELFF | TRBJ2-2 | TRBV6-5
CSARAQSYGYTF | TRBJ1-2 | TRBV20-1
CAISSGLTEAFF | TRBJ1-1 | TRBV10-3
CAISAGQGAINEQYF | TRBJ2-7 | TRBV10-3
CASSQGIGRGDEQYF | TRBJ2-7 | TRBV4-1
CASGFGGISSYNEQFF | TRBJ2-1 | TRBV5-1
CASSFSGGVTSTDTQYF | TRBJ2-3 | TRBV7-2
CASSHIENKETQYF | TRBJ2-5 | TRBV6-6
CASSLVKTDTQYF | TRBJ2-3 | TRBV7-2
CSARDREGLNEQYF | TRBJ2-7 | TRBV20-1
CATSEGEYEQYF | TRBJ2-7 | TRBV24-1
CASRRRGRGAGELFF | TRBJ2-2 | TRBV28
CATSALKGTGDNEQFF | TRBJ2-1 | TRBV24-1
CASSLLGGAEQYF | TRBJ2-7 | TRBV11-1
CASSLARTSGRRSDEQFF | TRBJ2-1 | TRBV5-1
CASSVDVRGETQYF | TRBJ2-5 | TRBV5-1
CASRVASSGYEQYF | TRBJ2-7 | TRBV7-2
CASNEEVGGGPYNEQFF | TRBJ2-1 | TRBV2
CASSSGPGTAEAFF | TRBJ1-1 | TRBV6-1
CATAPREGSNYGYTF | TRBJ1-2 | TRBV10-3
CASSLVPGPEAFF | TRBJ1-1 | TRBV12-3/TRBV12-4
CASSPGLAAFQETQYF | TRBJ2-5 | TRBV11-1
CASSSGRQETQYF | TRBJ2-5 | TRBV12-3/TRBV12-4
CASSYPRGQETQYF | TRBJ2-5 | TRBV6-2/TRBV6-3
CAISLEDRNEKLFF | TRBJ1-4 | TRBV5-1
CASSDPTGFQYF | TRBJ2-4 | TRBV10-1
CASSHTQGNTEAFF | TRBJ1-1 | TRBV16
CASSSRDGYNSPLHF | TRBJ1-6 | TRBV7-9
CASSMRGVTGELFF | TRBJ2-2 | TRBV19